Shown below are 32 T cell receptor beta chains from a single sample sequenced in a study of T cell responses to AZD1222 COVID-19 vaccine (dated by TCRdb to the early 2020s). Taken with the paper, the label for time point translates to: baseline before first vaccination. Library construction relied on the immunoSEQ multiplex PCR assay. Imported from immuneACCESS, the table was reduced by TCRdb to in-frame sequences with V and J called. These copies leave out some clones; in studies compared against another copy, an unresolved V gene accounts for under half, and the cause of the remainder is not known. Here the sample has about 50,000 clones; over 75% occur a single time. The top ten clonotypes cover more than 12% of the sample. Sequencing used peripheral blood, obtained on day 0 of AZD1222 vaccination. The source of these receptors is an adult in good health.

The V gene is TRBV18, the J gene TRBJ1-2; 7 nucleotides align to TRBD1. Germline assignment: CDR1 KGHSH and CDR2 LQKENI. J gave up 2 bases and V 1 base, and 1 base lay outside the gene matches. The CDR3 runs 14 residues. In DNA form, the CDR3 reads TGTGCCAGCTCACCACAGGGGGCGAACTATGGCTACACCTTC. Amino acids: CASSPQGANYGYTF.

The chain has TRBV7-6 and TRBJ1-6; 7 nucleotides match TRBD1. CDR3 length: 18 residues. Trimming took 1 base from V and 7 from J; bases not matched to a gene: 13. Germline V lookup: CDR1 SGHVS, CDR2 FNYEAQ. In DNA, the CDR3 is TGTGCCAGCAGCTTAGACCTACCGACAGGGTCAATAAATTCACCCCTCCACTTT. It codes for CASSLDLPTGSINSPLHF.

The CDR3 nucleotides are TGTGCCAGCAGTTCCCTAGCCTCTAGCACAGATACGCAGTATTTT. Translation: CASSSLASSTDTQYF. The rearrangement uses TRBV27 and TRBJ2-3; D might be TRBD2 (5 bases). The V gene's germline CDR1 is MNHEY and CDR2 SMNVEV (reference sequence). The V gene lost 4 bases and the J gene lost 0 bases, with 11 bases spanning the gap. This CDR3 has 15 residues.

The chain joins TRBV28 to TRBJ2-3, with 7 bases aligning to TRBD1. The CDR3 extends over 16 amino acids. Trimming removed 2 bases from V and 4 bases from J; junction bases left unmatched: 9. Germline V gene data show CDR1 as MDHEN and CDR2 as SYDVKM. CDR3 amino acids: CASSLRDDRAADTQYF. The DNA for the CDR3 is TGTGCCAGCAGTTTAAGGGATGACAGGGCGGCAGATACGCAGTATTTT.

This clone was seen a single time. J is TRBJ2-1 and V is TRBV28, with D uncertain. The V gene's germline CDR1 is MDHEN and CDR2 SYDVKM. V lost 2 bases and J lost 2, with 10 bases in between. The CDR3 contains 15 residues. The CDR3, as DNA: TGTGCCAGCAGTTTAAATGCTGCTCCCTACAATGAGCAGTTCTTC. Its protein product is CASSLNAAPYNEQFF.

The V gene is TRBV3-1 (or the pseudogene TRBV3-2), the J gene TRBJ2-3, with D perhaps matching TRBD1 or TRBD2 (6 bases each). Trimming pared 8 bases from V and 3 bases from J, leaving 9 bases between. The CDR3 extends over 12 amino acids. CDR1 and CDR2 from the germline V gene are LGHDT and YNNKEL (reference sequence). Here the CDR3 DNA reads TGTGCCAGCGGGGGGCCAACAGATACGCAGTATTTT. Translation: CASGGPTDTQYF.

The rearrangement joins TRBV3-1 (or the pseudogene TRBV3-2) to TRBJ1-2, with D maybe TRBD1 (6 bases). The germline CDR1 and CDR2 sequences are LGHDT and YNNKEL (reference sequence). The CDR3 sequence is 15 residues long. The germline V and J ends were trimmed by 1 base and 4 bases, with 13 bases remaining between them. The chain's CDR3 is CASSQAHTGAYGYTF. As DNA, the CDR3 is TGTGCCAGCAGCCAAGCTCACACGGGGGCCTATGGCTACACCTTC.

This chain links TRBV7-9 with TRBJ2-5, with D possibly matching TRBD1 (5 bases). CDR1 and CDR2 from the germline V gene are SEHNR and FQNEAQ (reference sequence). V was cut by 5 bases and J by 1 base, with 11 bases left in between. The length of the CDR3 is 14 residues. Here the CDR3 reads CASSRPGFQETQYF. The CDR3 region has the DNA TGTGCCAGCAGCCGCCCAGGGTTCCAAGAGACCCAGTACTTC. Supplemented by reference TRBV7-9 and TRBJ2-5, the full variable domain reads DTGVSQNPRHKITKRGQNVTFRCDPISEHNRLYWYRQTLGQGPEFLTYFQNEAQLEKSRLLSDRFSAERPKGSFSTLEIQRTEQGDSAMYLCASSRPGFQETQYFGPGTRLLVL.

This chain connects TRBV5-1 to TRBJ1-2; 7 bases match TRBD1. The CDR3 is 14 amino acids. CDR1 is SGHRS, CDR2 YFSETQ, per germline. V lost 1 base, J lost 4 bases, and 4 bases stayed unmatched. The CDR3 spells CASSLSGTAYGYTF. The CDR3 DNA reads TGCGCCAGCAGCTTGTCAGGGACAGCCTATGGCTACACCTTC. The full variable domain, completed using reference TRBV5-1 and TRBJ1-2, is KAGVTQTPRYLIKTRGQQVTLSCSPISGHRSVSWYQQTPGQGLQFLFEYFSETQRNKGNFPGRFSGRQFSNSRSEMNVSTLELGDSALYLCASSLSGTAYGYTFGSGTRLTVV.

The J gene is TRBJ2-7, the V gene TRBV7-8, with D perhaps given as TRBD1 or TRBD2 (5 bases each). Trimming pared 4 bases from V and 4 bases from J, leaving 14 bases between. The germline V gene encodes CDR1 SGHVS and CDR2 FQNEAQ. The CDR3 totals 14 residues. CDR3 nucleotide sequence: TGTGCCAGCAGCTCACAGTGGGGGTCATACGAGCAGTACTTC. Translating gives CASSSQWGSYEQYF.

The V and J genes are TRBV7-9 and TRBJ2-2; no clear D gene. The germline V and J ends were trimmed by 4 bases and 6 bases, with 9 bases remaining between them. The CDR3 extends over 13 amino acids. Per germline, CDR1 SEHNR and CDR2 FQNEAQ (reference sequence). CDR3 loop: CASSWDGAGELFF. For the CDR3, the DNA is TGTGCCAGCAGCTGGGATGGAGCCGGGGAGCTGTTTTTT.

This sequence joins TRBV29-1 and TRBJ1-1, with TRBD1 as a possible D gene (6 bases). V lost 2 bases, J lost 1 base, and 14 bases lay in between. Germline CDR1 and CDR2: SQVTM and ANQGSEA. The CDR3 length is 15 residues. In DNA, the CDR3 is TGCAGCGTTGAACCTCCAGGGGAGGGGAACACTGAAGCTTTCTTT. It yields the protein CSVEPPGEGNTEAFF.

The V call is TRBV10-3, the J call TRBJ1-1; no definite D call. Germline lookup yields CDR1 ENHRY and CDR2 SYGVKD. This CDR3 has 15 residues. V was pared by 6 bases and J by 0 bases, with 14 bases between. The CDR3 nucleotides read TGTGCCATCAGGGGTTCGGGTTCCATGAACACTGAAGCTTTCTTT. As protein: CAIRGSGSMNTEAFF.

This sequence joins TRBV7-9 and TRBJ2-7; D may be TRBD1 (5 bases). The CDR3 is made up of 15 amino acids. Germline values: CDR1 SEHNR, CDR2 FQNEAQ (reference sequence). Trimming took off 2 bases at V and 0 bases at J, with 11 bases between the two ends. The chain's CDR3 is CASSLWEGASYEQYF. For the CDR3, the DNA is TGTGCCAGCAGCTTATGGGAAGGGGCCTCCTACGAGCAGTACTTC.

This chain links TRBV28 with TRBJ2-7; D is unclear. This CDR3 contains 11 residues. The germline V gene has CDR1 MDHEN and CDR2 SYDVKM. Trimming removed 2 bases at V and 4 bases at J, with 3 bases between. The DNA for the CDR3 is TGTGCCAGCAGTTTAGGTTACGAGCAGTACTTC. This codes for CASSLGYEQYF.

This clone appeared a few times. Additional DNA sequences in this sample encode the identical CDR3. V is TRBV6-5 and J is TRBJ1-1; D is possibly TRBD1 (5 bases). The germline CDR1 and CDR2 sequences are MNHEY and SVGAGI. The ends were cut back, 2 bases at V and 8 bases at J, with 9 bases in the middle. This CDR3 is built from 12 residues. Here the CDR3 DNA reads TGTGCCAGCAGTTACGGGGGGACCGAAGCTTTCTTT. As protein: CASSYGGTEAFF.

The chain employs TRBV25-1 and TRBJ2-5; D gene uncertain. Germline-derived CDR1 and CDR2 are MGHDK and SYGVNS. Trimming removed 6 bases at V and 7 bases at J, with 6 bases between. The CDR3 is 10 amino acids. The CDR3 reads CASSLGTQYF. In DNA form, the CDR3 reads TGTGCCAGCAGCCTGGGGACCCAGTACTTC. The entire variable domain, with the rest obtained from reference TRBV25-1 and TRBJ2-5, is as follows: EADIYQTPRYLVIGTGKKITLECSQTMGHDKMYWYQQDPGMELHLIHYSYGVNSTEKGDLSSESTVSRIRTEHFPLTLESARPSHTSQYLCASSLGTQYFGPGTRLLVL.

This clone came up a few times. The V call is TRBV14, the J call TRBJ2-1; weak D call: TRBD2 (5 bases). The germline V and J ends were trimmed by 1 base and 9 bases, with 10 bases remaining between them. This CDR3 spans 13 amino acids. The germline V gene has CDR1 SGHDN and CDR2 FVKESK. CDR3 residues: CASSQGRVTEQFF. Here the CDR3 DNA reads TGTGCCAGCAGCCAAGGGCGGGTTACTGAGCAGTTCTTC.

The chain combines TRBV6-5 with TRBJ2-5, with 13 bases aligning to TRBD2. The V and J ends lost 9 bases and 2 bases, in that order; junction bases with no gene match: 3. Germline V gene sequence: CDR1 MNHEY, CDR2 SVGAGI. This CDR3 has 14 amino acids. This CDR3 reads CASRTSGGQETQYF. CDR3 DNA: TGTGCCAGTCGGACTAGCGGGGGACAAGAGACCCAGTACTTC.

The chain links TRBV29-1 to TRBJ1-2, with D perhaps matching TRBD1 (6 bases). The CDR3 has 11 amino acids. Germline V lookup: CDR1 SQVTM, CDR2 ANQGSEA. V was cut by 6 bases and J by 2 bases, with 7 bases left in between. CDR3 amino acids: CSVTGNYGYTF. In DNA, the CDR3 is TGCAGCGTCACAGGGAACTATGGCTACACCTTC.

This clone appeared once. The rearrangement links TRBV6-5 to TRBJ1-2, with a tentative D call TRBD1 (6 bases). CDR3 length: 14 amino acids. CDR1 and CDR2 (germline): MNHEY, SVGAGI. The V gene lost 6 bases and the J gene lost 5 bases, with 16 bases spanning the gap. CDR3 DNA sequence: TGTGCCAGCAGGCCAGGGGAGCTAGGATATGGCTACACCTTC. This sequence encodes CASRPGELGYGYTF.

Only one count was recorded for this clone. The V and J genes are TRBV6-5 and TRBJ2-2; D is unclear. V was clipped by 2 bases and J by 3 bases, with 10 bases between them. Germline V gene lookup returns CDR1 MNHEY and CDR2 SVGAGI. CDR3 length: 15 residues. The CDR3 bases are TGTGCCAGCAGTTACGGCCTAGGCGACACCGGGGAGCTGTTTTTT. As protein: CASSYGLGDTGELFF.

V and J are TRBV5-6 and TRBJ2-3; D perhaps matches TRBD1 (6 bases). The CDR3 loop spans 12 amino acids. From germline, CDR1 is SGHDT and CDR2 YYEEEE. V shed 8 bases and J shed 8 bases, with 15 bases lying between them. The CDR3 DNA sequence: TGTGCCAGTAGCCTAGGGGGATCTACGCAGTATTTT. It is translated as CASSLGGSTQYF.

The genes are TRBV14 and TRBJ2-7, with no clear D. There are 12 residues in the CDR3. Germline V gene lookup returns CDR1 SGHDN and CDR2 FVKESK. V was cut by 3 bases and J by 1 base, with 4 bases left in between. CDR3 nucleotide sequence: TGTGCCAGCAGCCAGGGGTCCTACGAGCAGTACTTC. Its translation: CASSQGSYEQYF. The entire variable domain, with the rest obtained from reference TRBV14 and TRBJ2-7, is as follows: EAGVTQFPSHSVIEKGQTVTLRCDPISGHDNLYWYRRVMGKEIKFLLHFVKESKQDESGMPNNRFLAERTGGTYSTLKVQPAELEDSGVYFCASSQGSYEQYFGPGTRLTVT.

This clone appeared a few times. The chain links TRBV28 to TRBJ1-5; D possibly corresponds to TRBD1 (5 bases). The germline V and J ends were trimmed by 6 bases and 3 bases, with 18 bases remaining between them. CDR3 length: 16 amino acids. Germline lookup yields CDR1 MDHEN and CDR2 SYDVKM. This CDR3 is CASRNTLQGNNQPQHF. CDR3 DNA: TGTGCCAGCAGAAACACCCTTCAGGGTAACAATCAGCCCCAGCATTTT.

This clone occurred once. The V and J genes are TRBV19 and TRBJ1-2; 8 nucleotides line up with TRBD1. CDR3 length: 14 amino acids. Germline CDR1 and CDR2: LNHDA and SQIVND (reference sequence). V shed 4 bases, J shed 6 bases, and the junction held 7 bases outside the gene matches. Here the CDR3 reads CASSTIRTGHGYTF. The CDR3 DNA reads TGTGCCAGTAGTACTATAAGGACAGGGCATGGCTACACCTTC. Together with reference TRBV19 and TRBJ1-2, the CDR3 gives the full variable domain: DGGITQSPKYLFRKEGQNVTLSCEQNLNHDAMYWYRQDPGQGLRLIYYSQIVNDFQKGDIAEGYSVSREKKESFPLTVTSAQKNPTAFYLCASSTIRTGHGYTFGSGTRLTVV.

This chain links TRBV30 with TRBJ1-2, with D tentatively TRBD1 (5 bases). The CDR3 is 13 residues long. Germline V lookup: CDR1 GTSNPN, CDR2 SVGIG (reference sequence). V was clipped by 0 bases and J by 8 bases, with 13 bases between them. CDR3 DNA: TGTGCCTGGAGTGTCAGGCAGGGAATCGGCTACACCTTC. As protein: CAWSVRQGIGYTF.

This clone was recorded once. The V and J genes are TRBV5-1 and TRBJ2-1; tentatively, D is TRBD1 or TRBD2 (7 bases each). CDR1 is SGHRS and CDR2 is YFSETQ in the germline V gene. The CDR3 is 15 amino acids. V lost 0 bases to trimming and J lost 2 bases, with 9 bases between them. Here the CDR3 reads CASSLAGGAYNEQFF. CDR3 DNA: TGCGCCAGCAGCTTGGCAGGGGGGGCCTACAATGAGCAGTTCTTC.

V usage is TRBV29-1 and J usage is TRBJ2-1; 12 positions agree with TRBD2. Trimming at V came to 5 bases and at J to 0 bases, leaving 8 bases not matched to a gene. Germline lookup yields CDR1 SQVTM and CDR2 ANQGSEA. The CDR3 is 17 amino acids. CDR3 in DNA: TGCAGCGTTACAGCTAGCGGGGGGGGTAGCTCCTACAATGAGCAGTTCTTC. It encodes CSVTASGGGSSYNEQFF.

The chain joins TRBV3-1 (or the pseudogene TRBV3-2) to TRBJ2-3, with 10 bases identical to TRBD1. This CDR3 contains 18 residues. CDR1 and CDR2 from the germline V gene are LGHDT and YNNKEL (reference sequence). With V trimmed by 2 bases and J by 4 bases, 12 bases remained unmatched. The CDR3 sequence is CASSQRGYDRGRADTQYF. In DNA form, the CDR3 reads TGTGCCAGCAGCCAACGCGGATATGACAGGGGGCGCGCAGATACGCAGTATTTT.

The CDR3, as DNA: TGTGCCAGCAGCTCAATTAGCGGGCTTGAAGAGACCCAGTACTTC. As protein: CASSSISGLEETQYF. The rearrangement links TRBV5-5 to TRBJ2-5, with 7 positions matching TRBD2. The V and J ends lost 3 bases and 3 bases, in that order; junction bases with no gene match: 8. The CDR3 length is 15 residues. The germline V gene has CDR1 SGHKS and CDR2 YYEKEE (reference sequence). The full variable domain, rest sourced from reference TRBV5-5 and TRBJ2-5, is DAGVTQSPTHLIKTRGQQVTLRCSPISGHKSVSWYQQVLGQGPQFIFQYYEKEERGRGNFPDRFSARQFPNYSSELNVNALLLGDSALYLCASSSISGLEETQYFGPGTRLLVL.

The DNA of the CDR3 is TGTGCCAGCCGCAGGGGAAGGGACACCGGGGAGCTGTTTTTT. Translation gives CASRRGRDTGELFF. The chain is built from TRBV6-4 and TRBJ2-2; tentative D call: TRBD1 (6 bases). Germline loops: CDR1 MRHNA, CDR2 SNTAGT. The V end was cut by 8 bases, the J end by 3 bases, with 13 bases between. This CDR3 comprises 14 residues.